This paragraph covers one TCR beta chain sequence. Its antigen is unknown. CDR3 length: 15 amino acids. The germline gives CDR1 SGHRS, CDR2 YFSETQ. Unmatched junction bases numbered 6, after V lost 2 bases and J lost 6 bases. These data originate in a study of cytomegalovirus exposure and HLA in healthy donors. Findings and caveats of the study: Altogether, some 170 TCR beta chains were recorded as cytomegalovirus-associated. Later analysis showed TCR association rates varying by HLA locus, highest for DRB1 and lowest for HLA-C. With further analysis later on, most CMV-associated TCR beta chains appeared HLA-restricted. Roughly uniform depth of sequencing across donors was assumed in presence/absence analyses.

The PCR ran on 60 Vbeta and 13 Jbeta primers. Repertoires were generated with immunoSEQ multiplex PCR, while TCRdb's copy carries only in-frame clones and drops some. The sample consists of around 190,000 clones, 75% to 80% of them appearing once. The sequencing sample was made of PBMCs. The V call is TRBV5-1, the J call TRBJ2-1; TRBD1 aligns across 9 bases. The receptor was isolated from a female donor in good health and CMV-seronegative. CDR3: CASSFRQGVFNEQFF. The CDR3 nucleotides are TGCGCCAGCAGCTTTCGACAGGGGGTATTCAATGAGCAGTTCTTC.